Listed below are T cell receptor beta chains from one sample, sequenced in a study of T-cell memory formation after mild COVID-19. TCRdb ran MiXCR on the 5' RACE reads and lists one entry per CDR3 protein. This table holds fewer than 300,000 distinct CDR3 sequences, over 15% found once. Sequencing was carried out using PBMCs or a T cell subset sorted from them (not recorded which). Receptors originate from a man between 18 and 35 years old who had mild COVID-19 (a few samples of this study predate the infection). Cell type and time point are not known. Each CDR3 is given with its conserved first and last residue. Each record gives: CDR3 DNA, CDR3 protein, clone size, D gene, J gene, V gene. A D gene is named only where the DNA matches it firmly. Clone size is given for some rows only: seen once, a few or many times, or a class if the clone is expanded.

DNA: TGTGCCAGCAGCTTAGATCGGCAATATCCCCAGCGTTTT; CDR3: CASSLDRQYPQRF; size: few; D: NA; J: TRBJ1-5; V: TRBV7-2
DNA: TGTGCCATTCTCCGGGACAGGGGGGCGTATGAGCAGTTCTTC; CDR3: CAILRDRGAYEQFF; size: NA; D: TRBD1; J: TRBJ2-1; V: TRBV2
DNA: TGTGCCAGTACCAAGAGGTATGGTGGCACCGGGGAGCTGTTTTTT; CDR3: CASTKRYGGTGELFF; size: few; D: NA; J: TRBJ2-2; V: TRBV19
DNA: TGTGCCATCAGTGAAAGGACAGGCGGGGGGATCACAGATACGCAGTATTTT; CDR3: CAISERTGGGITDTQYF; size: many; D: NA; J: TRBJ2-3; V: TRBV10-3
DNA: TGTGCCAGCAGCCGGGGGGAGAGTTTGAACACTGAAGCTTTCTTT; CDR3: CASSRGESLNTEAFF; size: few; D: NA; J: TRBJ1-1; V: TRBV7-9
DNA: TGTGCCAGCAGTTACTCGGACAGACAAGAGACCCAGTACTTC; CDR3: CASSYSDRQETQYF; size: few; D: NA; J: TRBJ2-5; V: TRBV6-5
DNA: TGCAGTGCTACAGGAATGGCGAATGAAAAACTGTTTTTT; CDR3: CSATGMANEKLFF; size: NA; D: NA; J: TRBJ1-4; V: TRBV20-1
DNA: TGCGCCAGCAGCCAAGAGGTCAGGGCAAACGAGCAGTACTTC; CDR3: CASSQEVRANEQYF; size: many; D: NA; J: TRBJ2-7; V: TRBV4-3
DNA: TGCAGTGCTAGGGACCCTAACTATGGCTACACCTTC; CDR3: CSARDPNYGYTF; size: few; D: NA; J: TRBJ1-2; V: TRBV20-1
DNA: TGTGCCAGCAGTCTACAGACAGGGTCCTATGGCTACACCTTC; CDR3: CASSLQTGSYGYTF; size: few; D: TRBD1; J: TRBJ1-2; V: TRBV6-5
DNA: TGTGCCAGCAGCTTGGGACATCTTGAGCCCCAGCATTTT; CDR3: CASSLGHLEPQHF; size: few; D: NA; J: TRBJ1-5; V: TRBV6-6
DNA: TGTGCCAGCAGCCAACCGGACAGGAACACTGAAGCTTTCTTT; CDR3: CASSQPDRNTEAFF; size: NA; D: NA; J: TRBJ1-1; V: TRBV4-2
DNA: TGTGCCAGCGGTCGACAAGGGAGGGGGCGGTTCACAGATACGCAGTATTTT; CDR3: CASGRQGRGRFTDTQYF; size: few; D: NA; J: TRBJ2-3; V: TRBV6-5
DNA: TGTGCCACCAATGCCAGGGTGGGAGATACGCAGTATTTT; CDR3: CATNARVGDTQYF; size: NA; D: NA; J: TRBJ2-3; V: TRBV24-1
DNA: TGTGCCAGCAGTACGACACGCACAGATACGCAGTATTTT; CDR3: CASSTTRTDTQYF; size: once; D: NA; J: TRBJ2-3; V: TRBV12-3/TRBV12-4
DNA: TGCGCCAGCAGCCAAGAAGCGCTAACCCGGGAGACCCAGTACTTC; CDR3: CASSQEALTRETQYF; size: NA; D: NA; J: TRBJ2-5; V: TRBV4-3
DNA: TGTGCCAGCAGGGACGGAGGGGGCGGAGGAAACACCATATATTTT; CDR3: CASRDGGGGGNTIYF; size: NA; D: TRBD1; J: TRBJ1-3; V: TRBV6-5
DNA: TGTGCCAGCAGCTTTCTTACAGGGAACTCCTACGAGCAGTACTTC; CDR3: CASSFLTGNSYEQYF; size: NA; D: NA; J: TRBJ2-7; V: TRBV7-2
DNA: TGTGCCAGCAGTCGAACCGGCAGGGGATCCTACGAGCAGTACTTC; CDR3: CASSRTGRGSYEQYF; size: NA; D: NA; J: TRBJ2-7; V: TRBV5-4
DNA: TGTGCCAGCGGGGTTAGACAAGAGACCCAGTACTTC; CDR3: CASGVRQETQYF; size: NA; D: NA; J: TRBJ2-5; V: TRBV12-3/TRBV12-4
DNA: TGTGCCACCAGCAGCGGCAACTCTAGCACAGATACGCAGTATTTT; CDR3: CATSSGNSSTDTQYF; size: many; D: NA; J: TRBJ2-3; V: TRBV15
DNA: TGCGCCAGCAGCCAAGAAGGCCCCGGGCGATACTATAATTCACCCCTCCACTTT; CDR3: CASSQEGPGRYYNSPLHF; size: few; D: NA; J: TRBJ1-6; V: TRBV4-1
DNA: TGCAGTGCCCGACAGGGGGCGGATGAGCAGTTCTTC; CDR3: CSARQGADEQFF; size: NA; D: TRBD1; J: TRBJ2-1; V: TRBV20-1
DNA: TGTGCCAGCAGTTTTGGGACAGGGAATTATGATGAGCAGTTCTTC; CDR3: CASSFGTGNYDEQFF; size: NA; D: TRBD1; J: TRBJ2-1; V: TRBV12-3/TRBV12-4
DNA: TGTGCCAGCGGGGTATCCCCAACCTACACCATATATTTT; CDR3: CASGVSPTYTIYF; size: once; D: NA; J: TRBJ1-3; V: TRBV12-3/TRBV12-4
DNA: TGTGCCAGCAGCTCCCGACGGCAGAGGGGCAGCGGTGGAGCTTTCTTT; CDR3: CASSSRRQRGSGGAFF; size: few; D: NA; J: TRBJ1-1; V: TRBV7-2
DNA: TGTGCCAGCAGTTATAGGAGTGGGTACACAGATACGCAGTATTTT; CDR3: CASSYRSGYTDTQYF; size: few; D: NA; J: TRBJ2-3; V: TRBV6-5
DNA: TGTGCCAGCAGTTACACCGTAAACGACAGGGCCATTAACTATGGCTACACCTTC; CDR3: CASSYTVNDRAINYGYTF; size: few; D: TRBD1; J: TRBJ1-2; V: TRBV6-6
DNA: TGTGCCACCAGCGCCCGAGGGTCCACAGATACGCAGTATTTT; CDR3: CATSARGSTDTQYF; size: NA; D: NA; J: TRBJ2-3; V: TRBV24-1
DNA: TGTGCCAGCAGAGCCCCGGGACGCCCGAACATTATAGGGACTGAAGCTTTCTTT; CDR3: CASRAPGRPNIIGTEAFF; size: many; D: NA; J: TRBJ1-1; V: TRBV12-3/TRBV12-4
DNA: TGTGCCAGCAGCTGGAGCGGTACCAAAGAGACCCAGTACTTC; CDR3: CASSWSGTKETQYF; size: NA; D: NA; J: TRBJ2-5; V: TRBV5-5
DNA: TGTGCCAGCAGCCGGGGGATATCCCATTCACCCCTCCACTTT; CDR3: CASSRGISHSPLHF; size: NA; D: NA; J: TRBJ1-6; V: TRBV5-5
DNA: TGTGCCAGCAGCTTCGGGCAGGGGATACAAGAGACCCAGTACTTC; CDR3: CASSFGQGIQETQYF; size: few; D: NA; J: TRBJ2-5; V: TRBV7-9
DNA: TGTGCCGCCCGCGGCCTTAGCAATCAGCCCCAGCATTTT; CDR3: CAARGLSNQPQHF; size: few; D: NA; J: TRBJ1-5; V: TRBV10-3
DNA: TGTGCCACCAGTGATCCCGGGACTAGCGGAGATACGCAGTATTTT; CDR3: CATSDPGTSGDTQYF; size: NA; D: TRBD2; J: TRBJ2-3; V: TRBV24-1
DNA: TGTGCCAGCGCCTTCCTTTTCTATGGCTACACCTTC; CDR3: CASAFLFYGYTF; size: NA; D: NA; J: TRBJ1-2; V: TRBV6-1
DNA: TGTGCCAGCAGTTACTCGCGAGGTTACCAGCCCCAGCATTTT; CDR3: CASSYSRGYQPQHF; size: few; D: NA; J: TRBJ1-5; V: TRBV6-5
DNA: TGTGCCAGCAGTGAGGAACTACGGGGGGGTCTCTTT; CDR3: CASSEELRGGLF; size: NA; D: NA; J: TRBJ1-1; V: TRBV2
DNA: TGTGCCACCAGTGGATGGGGGGATGAGCAGTTCTTC; CDR3: CATSGWGDEQFF; size: few; D: NA; J: TRBJ2-1; V: TRBV24-1
DNA: TGTGCCAGCAGCTTAGTCCTCGCGGGAACCGGGGAGCTGTTTTTT; CDR3: CASSLVLAGTGELFF; size: NA; D: NA; J: TRBJ2-2; V: TRBV7-6
DNA: TGCGCCAGCAGTGTCCAGGCCTCCTACGAGCAGTACTTC; CDR3: CASSVQASYEQYF; size: NA; D: NA; J: TRBJ2-7; V: TRBV5-1